This T cell receptor (beta chain) was identified during a study of blood T cell repertoires in COVID-19. Study summary: The United States, Italy and Spain provided the acute and convalescent COVID-19 samples. T cells, B-cell-depleted T cells, or PBMCs provided the cDNA or gDNA that served as material.

In the original workflow: Cell counts per sample came from amplifying reference gene primers. The protocol was immunoSEQ multiplex PCR, while the TCRdb copy is restricted to in-frame clones and leaves out a portion. V, J and clone size are taken as reported in that table, and D and trimming were inferred from the DNA itself. The sample lists 170,000 or so clones; around 84% were seen once. This CDR3 has 12 amino acids. Germline V gene lookup returns CDR1 MNHEY and CDR2 SVGAGI. V was cut by 7 bases and J by 7 bases, with 10 bases left in between. The chain is built from TRBV6-5 and TRBJ1-4; D is undetermined. Sequences were obtained from peripheral blood. The source of this sequence is a man aged 50-59 years with active or convalescent COVID-19. DNA of the CDR3: TGTGCCAGCAACAGTGTCTTTGAAAAACTGTTTTTT. Protein sequence: CASNSVFEKLFF.